A selection of T cell receptor beta chains follows, all from one sample in a study of blood T cell repertoires in COVID-19. The repertoire was sequenced with immunoSEQ multiplex PCR; TCRdb's copy has only in-frame clones and lacks some. The repertoire holds some 350,000 clones, almost 90% seen once, with about 6.5% in the top ten. The specimen was peripheral blood. These receptors all stem from a man aged 18 to 29 with active or convalescent COVID-19. The CDR3 runs from the conserved cysteine through the conserved F or W.

j_gene,v_gene,CDR3aa
TRBJ1-1,TRBV28,CASSLGQGFEAFF
TRBJ2-7,TRBV28,CASSGLTRGEQYF
TRBJ2-2,TRBV7-9,CASSLAKNTGELFF
TRBJ2-3,TRBV4-3,CASSQDNGGYTQYF
TRBJ2-7,TRBV3-1/TRBV3-2,CASSQKIQGAYYEQYF
TRBJ2-2,TRBV6-5,CASSLSGLGWELFF
TRBJ2-1,TRBV4-1,CASSPERTGAGEQFF
TRBJ2-5,TRBV3-1/TRBV3-2,CASSQGYGGVTQETQYF
TRBJ1-5,TRBV4-3,CASSQGTGDQPQHF
TRBJ1-2,TRBV2,CASRDIVRYGYTF
TRBJ1-2,TRBV27,CASSSTGNYGYTF
TRBJ1-1,TRBV28,CASSLSLSRQMNTEAFF
TRBJ2-4,TRBV6-5,CASSQTRDIQYF
TRBJ2-2,TRBV5-1,CASSFEGNTGELFF
TRBJ2-7,TRBV7-3,CASSPWGGEQYF
TRBJ2-2,TRBV21-1,CASSNFRPNRQRGDTGELFF
TRBJ2-7,TRBV6-5,CASSPRVSGGYEQYF
TRBJ1-3,TRBV3-1/TRBV3-2,CASSPLQGSGNTIYF
TRBJ2-1,TRBV15,CATSLQGVYNEQFF
TRBJ2-3,TRBV28,CASSLGGTATDTQYF